This TCR beta chain was observed in a study of radiation and T cells in renal cell carcinoma. Findings of the study overall: Dominant CDR3 motifs were more common in irradiated tumors than controls. Top tumor clonotypes rose in blood 2 weeks post-radiation, then contracted.

Remarks on this clone: What it binds is not known.

Germline CDR1 and CDR2: SGHNT and YYREEE (reference sequence). This CDR3 spans 15 amino acids. Germline trimming cut 1 base from V and 2 bases from J; bases unmatched to any gene: 2. Some clones are missing from TCRdb's copy, which holds only in-frame ones; the method was immunoSEQ multiplex PCR. The sample contains some 4,000 clones, about two thirds of which appear only once. Regarding treatment: 15 Gy SBRT to primary tumor, nephrectomy 4 weeks later. This renal cell carcinoma was of the clear cell type. The material sequenced was tumor tissue, taken from a patient whose treatment included radiotherapy and nephrectomy. The chain carries TRBV5-4 and TRBJ2-7, with 11 nucleotides matching TRBD1. This sequence was found in a woman aged 55-69 years with renal cell carcinoma. The CDR3 sequence: CASSLWTGGPYEQYF. DNA for the CDR3: TGTGCCAGCAGCTTGTGGACAGGGGGCCCCTACGAGCAGTACTTC.